This TCR beta chain appears in the sequencing data of a study of glioma-infiltrating T cells after dendritic cell vaccination. Study as a whole: Autologous tumor lysate-pulsed dendritic cell vaccination was given between the early 2000s and the early 2010s. Patients received three intradermal dendritic cell vaccine injections at biweekly intervals.

Noted time point: after dendritic cell vaccination, including at tumor progression/relapse. TCRB CDR3 was amplified from 2 ug genomic DNA or less. Clones were sequenced by immunoSEQ multiplex PCR, and TCRdb holds only the in-frame ones, with some missing. The sample holds fewer than 70,000 clones, around 85% seen once. This CDR3 is built from 15 residues. V was pared by 4 bases and J by 6 bases, with 6 bases of the junction left unmatched. Germline CDR1 SNHLY, CDR2 FYNNEI. Study-level results: TCR clonality showed no direct relationship with survival.

This clone has more than one count but fewer than ten. Antigen unknown. Sequences were derived from blood, sampled after dendritic cell vaccination. This TCR derives from a human donor with glioblastoma. The chain links TRBV2 to TRBJ2-1; 10 bases are a match to TRBD2. The CDR3: CASSGASGGGNEQFF. CDR3 nucleotide sequence: TGTGCCAGCAGTGGGGCCAGCGGGGGGGGCAATGAGCAGTTCTTC.